These 8 T cell receptor beta chains originate from one sample sequenced in a study of blood T cell repertoires in COVID-19. Using immunoSEQ multiplex PCR, the repertoire was profiled, and TCRdb retains in-frame clones only, with some absent. The sample yields a few hundred thousand clones, 84% seen once. Input material: peripheral blood. The receptors derive from a person aged 70 to 79 with COVID-19, enrolled during active disease.

J is TRBJ1-3 and V is TRBV19; no reliable D call. The V gene lost 6 bases and the J gene lost 0 bases, with 9 bases spanning the gap. CDR3 length: 14 residues. Germline V gene lookup returns CDR1 LNHDA and CDR2 SQIVND (reference sequence). The CDR3 bases are TGTGCCAGTAGCCACGGTAACTCTGGAAACACCATATATTTT. Translating gives CASSHGNSGNTIYF.

The V call is TRBV18, the J call TRBJ1-5; D may be TRBD1 (6 bases). Trimming stripped 6 bases from V and 6 bases from J, with 18 bases between. Germline CDR1 is KGHSH and CDR2 is LQKENI. This CDR3 contains 15 residues. CDR3 sequence (DNA): TGTGCCAGCTCCTCCGGGGCAAGGGGGGGTCAGCCCCAGCATTTT. This codes for CASSSGARGGQPQHF.

The chain combines TRBV11-3 with TRBJ2-1; D might be TRBD2 (6 bases). Looked up from germline, CDR1 is SGHNT and CDR2 is YENEEA. The CDR3 length is 15 residues. V was pared by 5 bases and J by 6 bases, with 17 bases between. This chain's CDR3 is CASSLAGTSLNEQFF. Written as DNA, the CDR3 is TGTGCCAGCAGCCTGGCCGGGACTTCCCTCAATGAGCAGTTCTTC.

The DNA for the CDR3 is TGCAGTGCTAGTCCTAGCGGGGGGATCACCGGGGAGCTGTTTTTT. It specifies CSASPSGGITGELFF. J is TRBJ2-2 and V is TRBV20-1; 11 bases align to TRBD2. The CDR3 is made up of 15 amino acids. J was trimmed by 4 bases and V by 3 bases; bases with no gene match: 4. Germline loops: CDR1 DFQATT, CDR2 SNEGSKA (reference sequence).

The chain couples TRBV4-3 to TRBJ2-7; TRBD2 aligns across 10 bases. With 0 bases clipped from V and 0 bases from J, the junction kept 5 bases outside the gene matches. The CDR3 is 17 residues long. Germline V lookup: CDR1 LGHNA, CDR2 YSLEER. CDR3 bases: TGCGCCAGCAGCCAAGATCTAGCGGGAGCTCTCTCCTACGAGCAGTACTTC. This translates into CASSQDLAGALSYEQYF.

This clone was seen once. The rearrangement uses TRBV6-5 and TRBJ1-2; D is perhaps TRBD1 (6 bases). There are 14 residues in the CDR3. The germline CDR1 and CDR2 sequences are MNHEY and SVGAGI. The V and J ends lost 6 bases and 4 bases respectively, with 15 bases between them. The DNA of the CDR3 is TGTGCCAGCAGCCCGGGACAATCCTTCTATGGCTACACCTTC. It yields the protein CASSPGQSFYGYTF.

V is TRBV11-2 and J is TRBJ1-5; D gene ambiguous. V was shortened by 2 bases and J by 2 bases, with 7 bases between the two germline ends. This CDR3 is 14 amino acids long. CDR1 SGHAT and CDR2 FQNNGV come from the germline V gene. The CDR3: CASSLSGGNQPQHF. In DNA form, the CDR3 reads TGTGCCAGCAGCTTAAGCGGAGGCAATCAGCCCCAGCATTTT.

The chain is built from TRBV29-1 and TRBJ2-1; D may be TRBD2 (6 bases). This CDR3 has 15 amino acids. The V end was cut by 3 bases, the J end by 6 bases, with 18 bases between. CDR1 and CDR2 from the germline V gene are SQVTM and ANQGSEA. The CDR3 DNA reads TGCAGCGTTGAGGGGCTCGGCGGAGGGTCCAATGAGCAGTTCTTC. Residues: CSVEGLGGGSNEQFF.